These 20 T cell receptor beta chains were sequenced from one sample in a study of T cell changes during pregnancy in multiple sclerosis. Here immunoSEQ multiplex PCR was the method, and the copy in TCRdb shows in-frame clones only, minus some. The data hold about 75,000 clones, with nearly 95% observed a single time. The sequences come from CD4+ T cells from peripheral blood mononuclear cells, collected after pregnancy. Receptors originate from a female donor with multiple sclerosis, enrolled in a pregnancy study.

This sequence joins TRBV5-6 and TRBJ1-5, with D possibly TRBD1 on 6 matching bases. The V gene's germline CDR1 is SGHDT and CDR2 YYEEEE. Between the trimmed V and J ends, which lost 3 bases and 5 bases, there was a span of 18 bases. There are 16 residues in the CDR3. CDR3 amino acids: CASSWGGGSGHQPQHF. DNA of the CDR3: TGTGCCAGCAGCTGGGGTGGGGGCTCGGGGCATCAGCCCCAGCATTTT.

The rearrangement uses TRBV27 and TRBJ2-7, with D unclear. Trimming took off 5 bases at V and 2 bases at J, with 13 bases between the two ends. Per germline, CDR1 MNHEY and CDR2 SMNVEV (reference sequence). CDR3 length: 14 residues. The CDR3 DNA follows: TGTGCCAGCAGTCCCGCGGTCACAACCTACGAGCAGTACTTC. This translates into CASSPAVTTYEQYF.

V gene TRBV28 combines with J gene TRBJ1-3; TRBD1 matches at 8 bases. The V gene end was trimmed by 4 bases and the J gene end by 4 bases; junction bases not matched to a gene: 3. CDR3 length equals 14 residues. From germline, CDR1 is MDHEN and CDR2 SYDVKM. For the CDR3, the DNA is TGTGCCAGCAGTTCAGGGGGCTTAGGAAACACCATATATTTT. This codes for CASSSGGLGNTIYF.

The rearrangement uses TRBV4-1 and TRBJ2-5, with a weak D call TRBD2 (6 bases). Germline V gene data show CDR1 as MGHRA and CDR2 as YSYEKL. This CDR3 has 19 amino acids. Trimming pared 1 base from V and 0 bases from J, leaving 21 bases between. The DNA of the CDR3 is TGCGCCAGCAGCCAAGTCTTATATGGGGCGGGATCGTACCAAGAGACCCAGTACTTC. Protein product: CASSQVLYGAGSYQETQYF.

The rearrangement links TRBV5-6 to TRBJ2-3, with a tentative D call TRBD2 (7 bases). Trimming shortened V by 0 bases and J by 1 base, and 9 bases separated the two germline ends. The germline V gene has CDR1 SGHDT and CDR2 YYEEEE. This CDR3 has 15 amino acids. The chain's CDR3 is CASSLGGGGTDTQYF. Written as DNA, the CDR3 is TGTGCCAGCAGCTTGGGGGGGGGCGGCACAGATACGCAGTATTTT.

This clone was counted a single time. This sequence joins TRBV28 and TRBJ2-3; D is unresolved. This CDR3 is built from 13 residues. Trimming stripped 6 bases from V and 10 bases from J, with 17 bases between. CDR1 and CDR2 (germline): MDHEN, SYDVKM. The CDR3, as DNA: TGTGCCAGCAGAGAACGTTCGCTAGAGCCGCAGTATTTT. Amino acids: CASRERSLEPQYF.

The chain has TRBV15 and TRBJ1-5; the D gene is possibly TRBD1 (6 bases). Germline CDR1 and CDR2: LNHNV and YYDKDF (reference sequence). Trimming stripped 1 base from V and 4 bases from J, with 11 bases between. This CDR3 contains 15 residues. The DNA for the CDR3 is TGTGCCACCAGCAGAGGATCGCAGGGGAATCAGCCCCAGCATTTT. Protein: CATSRGSQGNQPQHF.

The chain joins TRBV28 to TRBJ1-5; D is uncertain. With 4 bases removed from V and 11 bases from J, the gap between germline ends came to 9 bases. CDR3 size: 11 residues. CDR1 MDHEN and CDR2 SYDVKM come from the germline V gene. The CDR3 DNA follows: TGTGCCAGCAGTTCCCGTCCGGCCCAGCATTTT. As protein: CASSSRPAQHF. The full variable domain, with the rest looked up from reference TRBV28 and TRBJ1-5, is DVKVTQSSRYLVKRTGEKVFLECVQDMDHENMFWYRQDPGLGLRLIYFSYDVKMKEKGDIPEGYSVSREKKERFSLILESASTNQTSMYLCASSSRPAQHFGDGTRLSIL.

The chain carries TRBV19 and TRBJ2-3; tentatively, D is TRBD2 (6 bases). The CDR3 runs to 22 residues. Germline CDR1 reads LNHDA; CDR2 reads SQIVND (reference sequence). V lost 5 bases to trimming and J lost 3 bases, with 36 bases between them. The CDR3 nucleotides are TGTGCCAGTAGTGAGGATAAAAGGAAGACTGATCGGGCCCGGGGGTGGACAGATACGCAGTATTTT. Amino acids: CASSEDKRKTDRARGWTDTQYF.

This clone was observed once. The chain combines TRBV27 with TRBJ2-2; no definite D call. Trimming took 3 bases from V and 8 from J, leaving 13 bases between them. CDR3 length equals 14 residues. CDR1 and CDR2 from the germline V gene are MNHEY and SMNVEV (reference sequence). CDR3 in DNA: TGTGCCAGCAGTTTCTCGACAAGGTGGGGGGAGCTGTTTTTT. Translating it yields CASSFSTRWGELFF.

The gene calls are TRBV21-1 and TRBJ2-7; the D call TRBD1 from the table was never checked on the DNA. TRBV21-1 is a documented pseudogene. The CDR3 consists of 14 residues. CDR3 nucleotide sequence: TGTGCCAGCAAAGGGACAGGGGACCCTTTCGAGCAGTACTTC. Protein sequence: CASKGTGDPFEQYF.

The V and J genes are TRBV6-4 and TRBJ2-2; D is perhaps TRBD2 (6 bases). The V and J ends lost 3 bases and 2 bases respectively, with 13 bases between them. Germline CDR1 is MRHNA and CDR2 is SNTAGT. The CDR3 totals 16 residues. The CDR3 coding sequence is TGTGCCAGCAGTGATTGGGGGAGGACTAACACCGGGGAGCTGTTTTTT. Encoded protein: CASSDWGRTNTGELFF.

This clone was seen only once. The chain recombines TRBV23-1 with TRBJ2-7; 9 nucleotides match TRBD1. TRBV23-1 is filed as an ORF, its function uncertain. The CDR3 is 17 residues long. The ends lost 8 bases at V and 0 bases at J; junction bases unmatched: 14. The CDR3 bases are TGCGCCAGCGCCGGGGGACAGGGAATTTCTCCCTCCTACGAGCAGTACTTC. Amino acid sequence: CASAGGQGISPSYEQYF.

The rearrangement joins TRBV28 to TRBJ2-7; 7 nucleotides line up with TRBD2. The length of the CDR3 is 13 residues. The germline V gene encodes CDR1 MDHEN and CDR2 SYDVKM. V gave up 3 bases and J gave up 5 bases; unmatched junction bases: 4. The CDR3 region has the DNA TGTGCCAGCAGTTTTGCGGGGACTAACGAGCAGTACTTC. Protein sequence: CASSFAGTNEQYF.

The rearrangement links TRBV28 to TRBJ1-5, with 8 nucleotides matching TRBD1. CDR1 is MDHEN and CDR2 is SYDVKM in the germline V gene. The V segment lost 7 bases and the J segment 2 bases; nucleotides outside the gene matches: 10. This CDR3 is 16 amino acids long. CDR3 sequence reads: CASTFGQGVGNQPQHF. The CDR3 bases are TGTGCCAGCACCTTCGGACAGGGTGTTGGCAATCAGCCCCAGCATTTT.

The rearrangement uses TRBV5-1 and TRBJ2-1; the match to TRBD1 covers 7 bases. The CDR3 loop spans 14 amino acids. The germline V gene encodes CDR1 SGHRS and CDR2 YFSETQ. The ends lost 2 bases at V and 2 bases at J; junction bases unmatched: 1. Here the CDR3 reads CASSFGTAYNEQFF. In DNA form, the CDR3 reads TGCGCCAGCAGCTTCGGGACAGCCTACAATGAGCAGTTCTTC.

CDR3 DNA sequence: TGTGCCAGCAGCCAAGAAATGGGGGGAATTAGCACAGATACGCAGTATTTT. It translates to CASSQEMGGISTDTQYF. The gene calls are TRBV14 and TRBJ2-3, with a possible D match to TRBD2 (6 bases). The CDR3 is 17 amino acids. Germline assignment: CDR1 SGHDN and CDR2 FVKESK. Trimming removed 0 bases from V and 0 bases from J, with 13 bases in between.

The chain is built from TRBV6-5 and TRBJ1-4; D gene uncertain. CDR1 MNHEY and CDR2 SVGAGI come from the germline V gene. The CDR3 loop spans 15 amino acids. Trimming took off 2 bases at V and 0 bases at J, with 7 bases between the two ends. CDR3 nucleotide sequence: TGTGCCAGCAGTTACCAGGCTGCAACTAATGAAAAACTGTTTTTT. Its translation: CASSYQAATNEKLFF.

This rearrangement joins TRBV7-2 to TRBJ1-2; D gene unclear. Trimming took off 3 bases at V and 7 bases at J, with 15 bases between the two ends. This CDR3 comprises 14 residues. Germline V gives CDR1 SGHTA, CDR2 FQGNSA. The CDR3 DNA follows: TGTGCCAGCAGCTTCGGGGTCGAGGGAGGTGGCTACACCTTC. As protein: CASSFGVEGGGYTF.

This chain joins TRBV5-5 and TRBJ1-5, with TRBD1 as a possible D gene (6 bases). Germline assignment: CDR1 SGHKS and CDR2 YYEKEE (reference sequence). The V end was cut by 1 base, the J end by 7 bases, with 15 bases between. This CDR3 has 15 amino acids. In nucleotides, the CDR3 is TGTGCCAGCAGCTTGTTTATACAGGGTGGCCAGCCCCAGCATTTT. As protein: CASSLFIQGGQPQHF.